The clone carrying this T cell receptor (beta chain) has a handful of counts. Amplification of TCR beta CDR3 regions was performed using RNA transcripts as template. First-round RT-PCR of the TCR CDR3 relied on the HTBI primer set. In TCRdb, the multiplex PCR reads were re-called with MiXCR into one record per CDR3 protein. Among about 350,000 distinct CDR3 sequences, around 13% were seen once, and the ten largest hold approximately 23%. These data come from a study of T cells in Graves' hyperthyroidism and ophthalmopathy. As for the study in general: The blood sample was taken at first diagnosis, before treatment began.

This TCR was recovered from a young woman with Graves' hyperthyroidism. Sequencing was carried out using blood.

The CDR3 DNA sequence: TGTGCCTGGAGTCAAGCCACGGCCGGAAGGTACTTC. It translates to CAWSQATAGRYF. The chain recombines TRBV30 with TRBJ2-5; D gene uncertain. CDR3 length: 12 residues. Germline CDR1 and CDR2: GTSNPN and SVGIG (reference sequence). Between the trimmed V and J ends, which lost 2 bases and 13 bases, there was a span of 17 bases.